The source of this T cell receptor beta chain is a study of T cells in tuberculosis. As to this clone: Antigen: not known.

This CDR3 has 15 residues. From germline, CDR1 is SGHAT and CDR2 FQNNGV. Trimming at V came to 4 bases and at J to 4 bases, leaving 8 bases not matched to a gene. Study-wide points: Classification accuracy was over 85% (AUROC roughly 0.9) with the GMM-specific repertoire.

Assay used: immunoSEQ multiplex PCR; TCRdb lists only in-frame clones, some missing. Among approximately 30,000 clones, 95% to 97% were seen once, and the ten largest hold approximately 6.2%. The chain is built from TRBV11-2 and TRBJ2-5; 8 bases are a match to TRBD2. What was sequenced was PBMCs. The receptor was isolated from a donor aged 10-29 years with latent tuberculosis or without tuberculosis infection. The CDR3 loop reads CASSSGGAIIETQYF. In DNA, the CDR3 is TGTGCCAGCAGCTCCGGGGGGGCCATAATAGAGACCCAGTACTTC.